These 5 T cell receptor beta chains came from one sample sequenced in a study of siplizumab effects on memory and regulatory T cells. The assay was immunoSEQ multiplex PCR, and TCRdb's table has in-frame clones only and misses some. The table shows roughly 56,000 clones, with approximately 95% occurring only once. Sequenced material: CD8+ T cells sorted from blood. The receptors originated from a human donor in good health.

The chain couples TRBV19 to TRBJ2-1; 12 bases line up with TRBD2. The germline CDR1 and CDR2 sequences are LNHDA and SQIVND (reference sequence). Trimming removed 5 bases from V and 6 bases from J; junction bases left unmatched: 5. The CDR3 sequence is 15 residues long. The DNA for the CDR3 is TGTGCCAGTAGTCTTTCTAGCGGGAGGGGCAATGAGCAGTTCTTC. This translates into CASSLSSGRGNEQFF.

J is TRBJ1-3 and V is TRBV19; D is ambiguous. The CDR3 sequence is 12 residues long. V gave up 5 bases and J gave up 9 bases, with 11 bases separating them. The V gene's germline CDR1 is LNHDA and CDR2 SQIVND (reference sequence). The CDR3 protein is CASSVGIGTIYF. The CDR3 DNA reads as TGTGCCAGTAGTGTTGGGATAGGCACCATATATTTT.

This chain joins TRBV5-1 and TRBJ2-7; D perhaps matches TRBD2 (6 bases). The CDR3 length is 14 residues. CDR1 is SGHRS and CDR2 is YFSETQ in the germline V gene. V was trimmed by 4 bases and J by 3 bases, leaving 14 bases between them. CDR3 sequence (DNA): TGCGCCAGCAGCGTTGTGGGGGGTAGCTACGAGCAGTACTTC. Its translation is CASSVVGGSYEQYF. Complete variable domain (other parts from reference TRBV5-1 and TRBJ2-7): KAGVTQTPRYLIKTRGQQVTLSCSPISGHRSVSWYQQTPGQGLQFLFEYFSETQRNKGNFPGRFSGRQFSNSRSEMNVSTLELGDSALYLCASSVVGGSYEQYFGPGTRLTVT.

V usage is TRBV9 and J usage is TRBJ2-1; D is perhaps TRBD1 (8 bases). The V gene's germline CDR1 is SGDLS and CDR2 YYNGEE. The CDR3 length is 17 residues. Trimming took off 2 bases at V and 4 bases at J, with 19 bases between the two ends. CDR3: CASSVSRTGRGYNEQFF. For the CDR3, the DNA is TGTGCCAGCAGCGTCTCGCGGACAGGGAGGGGGTACAATGAGCAGTTCTTC.

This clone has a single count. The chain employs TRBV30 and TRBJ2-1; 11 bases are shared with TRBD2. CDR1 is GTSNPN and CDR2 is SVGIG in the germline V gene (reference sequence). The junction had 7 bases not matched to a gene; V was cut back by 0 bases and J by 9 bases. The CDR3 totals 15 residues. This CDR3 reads CAWSVTSGMGGEQFF. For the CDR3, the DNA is TGTGCCTGGAGTGTGACTAGCGGGATGGGGGGTGAGCAGTTCTTC.